This T cell receptor (beta chain) was captured by sequencing in a study of blood T cell repertoires in COVID-19. Study context: Collection of acute and convalescent COVID-19 samples took place in the United States, Italy and Spain.

CDR3 length: 17 residues. Per germline, CDR1 LNHNV and CDR2 YYDKDF (reference sequence). The V segment lost 0 bases and the J segment 4 bases; nucleotides outside the gene matches: 10. Clones were read by immunoSEQ multiplex PCR, and TCRdb kept only the in-frame ones, dropping some. The sample yields fewer than 250,000 clones, approximately 90% seen once. The chain is built from TRBV15 and TRBJ2-7; 9 bases align to TRBD2. The clonotype was recovered from a man aged 45-65 years who had been exposed to COVID-19. Material: PBMCs or T cells enriched from blood (not recorded which). The CDR3 coding sequence is TGTGCCACCAGCAGAGATGTTCATTTGGCGGGAGGGTACGAGCAGTACGTC. Protein: CATSRDVHLAGGYEQYV.